The clone carrying this TCR beta chain was observed at least ten times. TCRdb called the 5' RACE reads again in MiXCR, with one record for every CDR3 protein. The sample carries around 100,000 distinct CDR3 sequences, more than 7.5% recorded once. This entry is derived from a study of T cells after yellow fever vaccination. This CDR3 spans 15 amino acids. CDR1 is SGHDT, CDR2 YYEEEE, per germline. V gave up 4 bases and J gave up 1 base; unmatched junction bases: 5. This TCR derives from a young man who received the YFV17D yellow fever vaccine. The specimen comprised CD8+ T cells sorted from PBMCs, sampled 45 days after the yellow fever booster vaccination. The rearrangement uses TRBV5-6 and TRBJ1-1; 9 bases match TRBD1. CDR3 DNA: TGTGCCAGCAGCCAGTGGGACAGGGCGAACACTGAAGCTTTCTTT. Translated: CASSQWDRANTEAFF.